Below are 21 T cell receptor beta chains sequenced from a single sample in a study of cytomegalovirus exposure and HLA in healthy donors (dated by TCRdb to 2017 to 2019). The library came from the immunoSEQ multiplex PCR assay. A mixture of 60 forward primers for TCR Vbeta segments and 13 reverse primers for TCR Jbeta segments was used in the multiplex PCR. Not all clones reach the TCRdb copy of this immuneACCESS table, which keeps in-frame sequences only. Checked studies attribute under half of the gap to unresolved V genes and leave the rest unexplained. The sample table holds more than 30,000 clones, of which roughly 74% were seen once. Approximately 6% of the sample belongs to the ten largest clones. The specimen was PBMCs. These receptors all come from a young man in good health and CMV-seronegative.

A single count supports this clone. The chain carries TRBV20-1 and TRBJ1-1, with TRBD1 identical over 7 bases. Trimming cost V 8 bases and J 7 bases; bases outside gene matches: 7. The CDR3 covers 11 residues. The germline V gene has CDR1 DFQATT and CDR2 SNEGSKA (reference sequence). The CDR3 spells CSTGETFEAFF. The CDR3 DNA reads as TGCAGTACAGGGGAAACTTTTGAAGCTTTCTTT.

The V gene is TRBV28, the J gene TRBJ1-1, with 9 bases lining up with TRBD1. The CDR3 runs 13 residues. Trimming removed 6 bases from V and 6 bases from J; junction bases left unmatched: 5. The germline gives CDR1 MDHEN, CDR2 SYDVKM. The CDR3 DNA is TGTGCCAGCAGCGTACAGGGGGCTCCTGAAGCTTTCTTT. Translating gives CASSVQGAPEAFF.

The chain joins TRBV19 to TRBJ2-2; D might be TRBD1 (6 bases). This CDR3 contains 13 residues. The germline V and J ends were trimmed by 9 bases and 1 base, with 9 bases remaining between them. The V gene's germline CDR1 is LNHDA and CDR2 SQIVND (reference sequence). CDR3 loop: CASRGGNTGELFF. DNA for the CDR3: TGTGCCAGCCGAGGGGGGAACACCGGGGAGCTGTTTTTT.

This clone came up a few times. The chain recombines TRBV28 with TRBJ1-1; D perhaps matches TRBD1 (5 bases). Germline V gene data show CDR1 as MDHEN and CDR2 as SYDVKM. The CDR3 extends over 15 amino acids. V was cut by 5 bases and J by 0 bases, with 13 bases left in between. The CDR3: CASSPQGRLNTEAFF. As DNA, the CDR3 is TGTGCCAGCAGTCCCCAGGGTCGGTTGAACACTGAAGCTTTCTTT.

This clone was counted only a few times. The chain recombines TRBV6-1 with TRBJ2-1; 7 bases agree with TRBD2. V lost 2 bases to trimming and J lost 15 bases; unmatched junction nucleotides: 7. Per germline, CDR1 MNHNS and CDR2 SASEGT. This CDR3 has 12 residues. DNA of the CDR3: TGTGCCAGCAGTGAACAAGGGACTAATACGTTCTTC. Translated, it gives CASSEQGTNTFF.

The table lists this clone with a count of one. The chain has TRBV29-1 and TRBJ1-4; no clear D. In germline, CDR1 is SQVTM, CDR2 ANQGSEA. The ends were cut back, 4 bases at V and 5 bases at J, with 11 bases in the middle. CDR3 size: 13 residues. CDR3 nucleotide sequence: TGCAGCGTTGTGGTTACCGGGAATGAAAAACTGTTTTTT. It specifies CSVVVTGNEKLFF. The full variable domain, its missing parts supplied by reference TRBV29-1 and TRBJ1-4, is SAVISQKPSRDICQRGTSLTIQCQVDSQVTMMFWYRQQPGQSLTLIATANQGSEATYESGFVIDKFPISRPNLTFSTLTVSNMSPEDSSIYLCSVVVTGNEKLFFGSGTQLSVL.

The rearrangement links TRBV19 to TRBJ2-3; 7 bases fit TRBD1. Germline CDR1 reads LNHDA; CDR2 reads SQIVND (reference sequence). V lost 7 bases to trimming and J lost 3 bases; unmatched junction nucleotides: 10. CDR3 length: 15 amino acids. The CDR3 sequence: CASTGRQGRTDTQYF. DNA for the CDR3: TGTGCCAGTACCGGGCGACAGGGTCGGACAGATACGCAGTATTTT.

This clone is medium-sized within its sample. V and J are TRBV6-5 and TRBJ2-3; D gene ambiguous. The CDR3 runs to 11 residues. Per the germline V gene, CDR1 is MNHEY and CDR2 is SVGAGI. Trimming took off 5 bases at V and 2 bases at J, with 2 bases between the two ends. The CDR3 nucleotides are TGTGCCAGCAGTCACACAGATACGCAGTATTTT. Translation gives CASSHTDTQYF.

This clone was counted only a few times. V gene TRBV27 combines with J gene TRBJ1-5; D uncertain. Germline-derived CDR1 and CDR2 are MNHEY and SMNVEV (reference sequence). Between the trimmed V and J ends, which lost 7 bases and 6 bases, there was a span of 10 bases. The CDR3 extends over 12 amino acids. CDR3: CASTTNGQPQHF. Written as DNA, the CDR3 is TGTGCCAGCACTACGAACGGTCAGCCCCAGCATTTT.

This chain joins TRBV11-2 and TRBJ2-1, with D possibly being TRBD2 (6 bases). V lost 0 bases, J lost 9 bases, and 15 bases lay in between. Germline assignment: CDR1 SGHAT and CDR2 FQNNGV. The CDR3 has 15 residues. In nucleotides, the CDR3 is TGTGCCAGCAGCTTAGAGACTAGAACGTCCGGTGAGCAGTTCTTC. Translated: CASSLETRTSGEQFF. The variable domain in full, completed from reference TRBV11-2 and TRBJ2-1, reads EAGVAQSPRYKIIEKRQSVAFWCNPISGHATLYWYQQILGQGPKLLIQFQNNGVVDDSQLPKDRFSAERLKGVDSTLKIQPAKLEDSAVYLCASSLETRTSGEQFFGPGTRLTVL.

V is TRBV4-1 and J is TRBJ1-2; D possibly corresponds to TRBD1 (6 bases). Trimming took off 0 bases at V and 7 bases at J, with 18 bases between the two ends. From germline, CDR1 is MGHRA and CDR2 YSYEKL. The CDR3 runs to 16 residues. In nucleotides, the CDR3 is TGCGCCAGCAGCCAAGATTGGGGCGGACAGAAGAGTGGCTACACCTTC. This encodes CASSQDWGGQKSGYTF.

V gene TRBV28 combines with J gene TRBJ2-7, with D hard to call. Germline values: CDR1 MDHEN, CDR2 SYDVKM. V shed 4 bases and J shed 3 bases, with 7 bases lying between them. This CDR3 contains 12 residues. CDR3 bases: TGTGCCAGCAGTTCCGTATTCTACGAGCAGTACTTC. As protein: CASSSVFYEQYF. The variable domain in full, completed from reference TRBV28 and TRBJ2-7, reads DVKVTQSSRYLVKRTGEKVFLECVQDMDHENMFWYRQDPGLGLRLIYFSYDVKMKEKGDIPEGYSVSREKKERFSLILESASTNQTSMYLCASSSVFYEQYFGPGTRLTVT.

V is TRBV28 and J is TRBJ1-1; D is possibly TRBD1 (5 bases). Germline CDR1 MDHEN, CDR2 SYDVKM. V gave up 7 bases and J gave up 5 bases, with 17 bases separating them. The CDR3 is 14 amino acids. CDR3 region: CASTTNRRGTEAFF. In DNA, the CDR3 is TGTGCCAGCACCACTAATAGGAGGGGAACTGAAGCTTTCTTT.

This chain connects TRBV11-2 to TRBJ1-1; D is uncertain. CDR1 and CDR2 from the germline V gene are SGHAT and FQNNGV. V dropped 6 bases and J dropped 4 bases, with 9 bases sitting between them. This CDR3 has 12 amino acids. The CDR3 bases are TGTGCCAGCAGGCAAACGGGCACTGAAGCTTTCTTT. This sequence encodes CASRQTGTEAFF.

The rearrangement uses TRBV11-1 and TRBJ2-7; the match to TRBD1 covers 7 bases. CDR3 length equals 13 residues. The J segment lost 5 bases and the V segment lost 5 bases, leaving 6 bases of the junction unmatched. CDR1 is SGHAT and CDR2 is FQDESV in the germline V gene (reference sequence). The CDR3 sequence is CASSRRDSNEQYF. The CDR3 coding sequence is TGTGCCAGCAGCCGCCGGGACAGCAACGAGCAGTACTTC.

The gene calls are TRBV30 and TRBJ1-2; 7 bases are shared with TRBD1. Germline CDR1 GTSNPN, CDR2 SVGIG (reference sequence). V shed 0 bases and J 4 bases; nucleotides not matched to a gene: 5. The CDR3 contains 14 residues. The DNA of the CDR3 is TGTGCCTGGAGTGTACGGACAGGCCCCTATGGCTACACCTTC. Residues: CAWSVRTGPYGYTF.

This clone was seen once. This chain connects TRBV28 to TRBJ1-5; the D is unclear. The CDR3 spans 12 residues. The germline V gene has CDR1 MDHEN and CDR2 SYDVKM. V lost 6 bases to trimming and J lost 4 bases, with 7 bases between them. The chain's CDR3 is CASRLENQPQHF. CDR3 bases: TGTGCCAGCAGGCTTGAGAATCAGCCCCAGCATTTT.

The rearrangement joins TRBV10-3 to TRBJ1-6, with D tentatively TRBD1 (5 bases). The CDR3 is 16 amino acids. The germline V gene has CDR1 ENHRY and CDR2 SYGVKD. V lost 4 bases and J 8 bases, leaving 18 bases between the germline ends. The CDR3 loop is CAISGSGGVIYSPLHF. CDR3 nucleotides: TGTGCCATCAGTGGGTCCGGGGGAGTGATTTATTCACCCCTCCACTTT.

The chain combines TRBV19 with TRBJ2-1; 11 bases agree with TRBD1. Germline CDR1 LNHDA, CDR2 SQIVND (reference sequence). J was trimmed by 8 bases and V by 6 bases; bases with no gene match: 9. The CDR3 runs to 15 residues. The CDR3: CASRTGTGGGHEQFF. The DNA of the CDR3 is TGTGCCAGTAGAACCGGGACAGGGGGTGGACATGAGCAGTTCTTC.

The CDR3 DNA is TGTGCCAGCAGCCAAGAAGGGACAGGGTCGTACGAGCAGTACTTC. Amino acid sequence: CASSQEGTGSYEQYF. The genes are TRBV4-2 and TRBJ2-7; 9 bases agree with TRBD1. CDR1 and CDR2 (germline): LGHNA, YNFKEQ. The V and J ends lost 0 bases and 4 bases, in that order; junction bases with no gene match: 4. The CDR3 extends over 15 amino acids.

V usage is TRBV19 and J usage is TRBJ1-2; weak D call: TRBD1 (6 bases). The CDR3 is made up of 12 amino acids. Germline CDR1 is LNHDA and CDR2 is SQIVND (reference sequence). With 4 bases removed from V and 8 bases from J, the gap between germline ends came to 11 bases. CDR3 coding DNA: TGTGCCAGTAGTAAATCAGGGGAAGGCTACACCTTC. It specifies CASSKSGEGYTF. The full variable domain, rest sourced from reference TRBV19 and TRBJ1-2, is DGGITQSPKYLFRKEGQNVTLSCEQNLNHDAMYWYRQDPGQGLRLIYYSQIVNDFQKGDIAEGYSVSREKKESFPLTVTSAQKNPTAFYLCASSKSGEGYTFGSGTRLTVV.